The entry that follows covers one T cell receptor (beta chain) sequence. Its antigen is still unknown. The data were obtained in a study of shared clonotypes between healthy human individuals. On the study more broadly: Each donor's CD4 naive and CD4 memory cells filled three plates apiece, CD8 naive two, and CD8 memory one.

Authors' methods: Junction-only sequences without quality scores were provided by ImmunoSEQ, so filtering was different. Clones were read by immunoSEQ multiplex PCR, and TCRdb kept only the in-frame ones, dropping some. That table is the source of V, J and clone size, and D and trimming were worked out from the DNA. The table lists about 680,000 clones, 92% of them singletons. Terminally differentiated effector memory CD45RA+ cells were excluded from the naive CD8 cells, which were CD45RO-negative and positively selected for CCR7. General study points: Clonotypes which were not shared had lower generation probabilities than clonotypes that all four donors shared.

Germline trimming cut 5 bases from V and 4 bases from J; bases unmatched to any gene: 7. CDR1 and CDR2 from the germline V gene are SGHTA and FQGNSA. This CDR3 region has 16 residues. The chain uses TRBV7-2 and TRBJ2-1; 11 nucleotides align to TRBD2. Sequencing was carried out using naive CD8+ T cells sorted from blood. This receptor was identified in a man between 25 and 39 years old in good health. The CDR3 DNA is TGTGCCAGCAGCCCCGAACTAGCGGGGGCGTACAATGAGCAGTTCTTC. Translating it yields CASSPELAGAYNEQFF.